These 14 T cell receptor beta chains originate from one sample sequenced in a study of blood T cell repertoires in COVID-19 (TCRdb year 2020). Libraries were constructed by the immunoSEQ multiplex PCR assay. Held by TCRdb, this immuneACCESS table contains in-frame sequences only and omits some clones. Under half of the omission traces to an unresolved V gene where checked; the cause of the rest is unknown. For this sample there are about 150,000 clones; under 90% appear just once. 35% to 50% of the sample goes to the ten largest clones. The sequencing sample was made of peripheral blood. The receptor source for this set is a human donor in a cohort sampled during active COVID-19.

The CDR3, as DNA: TGCGCCAGCAGCCTCAACGTTCAGGAAGGCTATGGCTACACCTTC. This sequence encodes CASSLNVQEGYGYTF. The V and J genes are TRBV4-3 and TRBJ1-2, with D hard to call. The CDR3 consists of 15 residues. V lost 4 bases and J lost 4, with 16 bases in between. In germline, CDR1 is LGHNA, CDR2 YSLEER.

As for this clone: The limits of the CDR3 on the DNA are not certain, so only TCRdb's listed CDR3 is given. J is TRBJ2-3 and V is TRBV4-3; TRBD1, the D gene given by the table, was not confirmed from the DNA. The length of the CDR3 is 15 amino acids, counting both ends. The germline CDR1 and CDR2 sequences are LGHNA and YSLEER. CDR3 protein: CASSKQYFGTDTQYF.

The chain links TRBV3-1 (or the pseudogene TRBV3-2) to TRBJ2-1; the match to TRBD1 covers 8 bases. CDR1 LGHDT and CDR2 YNNKEL come from the germline V gene (reference sequence). The length of the CDR3 is 12 residues. Trimming at V came to 6 bases and at J to 9 bases, leaving 4 bases not matched to a gene. CDR3 in amino acids: CASSLQGVEQFF. CDR3 DNA sequence: TGTGCCAGCAGTCTACAGGGGGTTGAGCAGTTCTTC.

The V and J genes are TRBV6-5 and TRBJ1-2; possible D gene TRBD1, 5 bases. The V end lost 6 bases, the J end lost 6 bases, and 17 bases lay between the germline ends. The CDR3 extends over 14 amino acids. Germline loops: CDR1 MNHEY, CDR2 SVGAGI. CDR3 in DNA: TGTGCCAGCAGACCAAACGGACAATGGCATGGCTACACCTTC. Translating it yields CASRPNGQWHGYTF.

This clone was counted a single time. This chain links TRBV21-1 with TRBJ2-7; the tabulated D call, TRBD1, remains unverified against the DNA. TRBV21-1 is a pseudogene segment. The CDR3 sequence is 18 residues long. CDR3 bases: TGTGCCAGCAGCAAAAGGTCACCAGACAGGGGGGCACTATACGAGCAGTACTTC. This gives the protein CASSKRSPDRGALYEQYF.

Note on this clone: Within the sample, other DNA sequences also encode this same CDR3. The CDR3 DNA is TGTGCCAGCAGCCCCACAGGTGGCTATGGCTACACCTTC. Its protein is CASSPTGGYGYTF. The rearrangement links TRBV12-3 or TRBV12-4 to TRBJ1-2; maybe TRBD1 (5 bases). The CDR3 sequence is 13 residues long. Deletions cut 6 bases from V and 4 bases from J, with 12 bases between.

In its sample, this clone was seen a few times. The chain couples TRBV2 to TRBJ2-5; perhaps TRBD2 as D (5 bases). V lost 7 bases and J 5 bases, leaving 17 bases between the germline ends. Germline V lookup: CDR1 SNHLY, CDR2 FYNNEI. The CDR3 extends over 14 amino acids. CDR3 coding DNA: TGTGCCAGCACCCGCCGGAGGCCGGGGGAGACCCAGTACTTC. This codes for CASTRRRPGETQYF. The variable domain in full, with the rest retrieved from reference TRBV2 and TRBJ2-5, is EPEVTQTPSHQVTQMGQEVILRCVPISNHLYFYWYRQILGQKVEFLVSFYNNEISEKSEIFDDQFSVERPDGSNFTLKIRSTKLEDSAMYFCASTRRRPGETQYFGPGTRLLVL.

The chain couples TRBV25-1 to TRBJ2-1, with D tentatively TRBD1 (7 bases). The CDR3 contains 16 residues. Germline values: CDR1 MGHDK, CDR2 SYGVNS. V dropped 7 bases and J dropped 5 bases, with 21 bases sitting between them. CDR3 amino acids: CASTGGGRALHNEQFF. DNA of the CDR3: TGTGCCAGCACCGGAGGGGGCCGCGCGCTTCACAATGAGCAGTTCTTC.

The genes are TRBV29-1 and TRBJ2-5; 10 positions match TRBD1. Germline V gives CDR1 SQVTM, CDR2 ANQGSEA. The CDR3 is 14 residues long. J gave up 2 bases and V 2 bases, and 2 bases lay outside the gene matches. The CDR3 here is CSVEPGQGQETQYF. DNA of the CDR3: TGCAGCGTTGAACCGGGACAGGGGCAAGAGACCCAGTACTTC.

The gene calls are TRBV6-2 or TRBV6-3 and TRBJ1-2; 9 bases agree with TRBD1. V lost 6 bases, J lost 3 bases, and 8 bases stayed unmatched. The CDR3 sequence is 15 residues long. Germline-derived CDR1 and CDR2 are MNHEY and SVGEGT. CDR3: CASSRQGVYYYGYTF. CDR3 DNA sequence: TGTGCCAGCAGCCGACAGGGGGTTTATTACTATGGCTACACCTTC.

This clone was detected only once. The V call is TRBV6-5, the J call TRBJ2-2; 8 bases fit TRBD2. V shed 4 bases and J 7 bases; nucleotides not matched to a gene: 11. The germline CDR1 and CDR2 sequences are MNHEY and SVGAGI. This CDR3 is built from 16 residues. The chain's CDR3 is CASSWSSGRSGGELFF. For the CDR3, the DNA is TGTGCCAGCAGTTGGTCCAGCGGGAGATCAGGCGGGGAGCTGTTTTTT.

The chain is built from TRBV25-1 and TRBJ2-3, with 10 bases lining up with TRBD2. The CDR3 consists of 15 residues. Looked up from germline, CDR1 is MGHDK and CDR2 is SYGVNS. V lost 7 bases to trimming and J lost 6 bases; unmatched junction nucleotides: 10. CDR3: CASMSQAGGGDTQYF. As DNA, the CDR3 is TGTGCCAGCATGAGTCAAGCGGGAGGGGGCGATACGCAGTATTTT.

This chain links TRBV7-2 with TRBJ1-1; D remains unclear. The CDR3 consists of 17 residues. CDR1 and CDR2 from the germline V gene are SGHTA and FQGNSA. The V end lost 1 base, the J end lost 5 bases, and 20 bases lay between the germline ends. Here the CDR3 reads CASSLGSGLKAGTEAFF. The CDR3 DNA follows: TGTGCCAGCAGCTTAGGATCAGGTCTCAAGGCGGGGACTGAAGCTTTCTTT.

The gene calls are TRBV12-5 and TRBJ1-4; 8 bases are a match to TRBD1. The V and J ends lost 5 bases and 4 bases, in that order; junction bases with no gene match: 6. The CDR3 covers 15 residues. The V gene's germline CDR1 is LGHNT and CDR2 FRNRAP. The DNA of the CDR3 is TGTGCTAGTGGTCCAGGGACAGGATATAATGAAAAACTGTTTTTT. It encodes CASGPGTGYNEKLFF.